These T cell receptor beta chains were read from a single sample in a study of neurological immune-mediated disorders. Each CDR3 protein is one row after TCRdb ran MiXCR on the 5' RACE reads. The sample carries 55,000 to 70,000 distinct CDR3 sequences, approximately 4.1% recorded once. Sequencing was done on a sample of PBMCs. The origin of the receptors is a young man with multiple sclerosis. The CDR3 runs from the conserved cysteine through the conserved F or W. Fields, in order: CDR3 length, V gene, J gene, CDR3 protein.

15	TRBV5-1	TRBJ1-2	CASSLEGQSNYGYTF
14	TRBV4-3	TRBJ2-2	CASSQERGTGELFF
11	TRBV20-1	TRBJ2-1	CSAGREGEQFF
15	TRBV11-2	TRBJ2-3	CASSSLSGGTDTQYF
17	TRBV7-9	TRBJ2-2	CASSFPPSVPNTGELFF
17	TRBV15	TRBJ2-6	CATSSRDSLSGANVLTF
15	TRBV6-5	TRBJ2-2	CASRRGTAGSGELFF
14	TRBV5-1	TRBJ2-3	CASSEQASTDTQYF
15	TRBV12-3/TRBV12-4	TRBJ2-3	CASSPPGAGTDTQYF
15	TRBV3-1	TRBJ2-7	CASSQVPGRTYEQYF
16	TRBV5-1	TRBJ2-3	CASSLEPQGFTDTQYF
17	TRBV7-2	TRBJ2-2	CASSLDPGTGVAGELFF
16	TRBV29-1	TRBJ2-7	CSVVGSGASRSYEQYF